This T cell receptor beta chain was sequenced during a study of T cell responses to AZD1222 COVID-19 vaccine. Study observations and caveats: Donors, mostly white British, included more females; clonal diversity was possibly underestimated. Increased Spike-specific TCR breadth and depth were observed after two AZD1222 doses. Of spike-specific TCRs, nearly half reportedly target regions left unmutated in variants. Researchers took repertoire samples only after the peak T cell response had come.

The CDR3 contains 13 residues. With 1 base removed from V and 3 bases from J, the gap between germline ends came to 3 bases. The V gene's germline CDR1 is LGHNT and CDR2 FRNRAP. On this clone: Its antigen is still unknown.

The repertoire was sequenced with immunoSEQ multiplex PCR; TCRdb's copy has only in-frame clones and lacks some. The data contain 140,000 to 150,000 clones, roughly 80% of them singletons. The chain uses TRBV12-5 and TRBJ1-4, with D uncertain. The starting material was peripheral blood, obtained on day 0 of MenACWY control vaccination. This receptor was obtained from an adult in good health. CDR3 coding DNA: TGTGCTAGTGGTTTGGGATCTAATGAAAAACTGTTTTTT. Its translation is CASGLGSNEKLFF.